This T cell receptor beta chain was retrieved from a study of cytomegalovirus exposure and HLA in healthy donors. This clone has only one observation. As yet, its antigen is unknown. The V end lost 4 bases, the J end lost 8 bases, and 12 bases lay between the germline ends. Germline CDR1 reads MRHNA; CDR2 reads SNTAGT. The CDR3 sequence is 13 residues long. A multiplex PCR was run with 60 Vbeta primers and 13 Jbeta primers. Measured with immunoSEQ multiplex PCR; TCRdb has only the in-frame clones, and not every one. Among some 90,000 clones listed, roughly 67% were seen once. Overall study results and limits: For TCR beta chains, V- and J-gene trimming was later linked to a missense DCLRE1C variant. In vitro data verified a few CMV-associated chains as specific for CMV antigens.

The TCR sequence derives from a boy between 10 and 17 years old in good health and CMV-seropositive. The V call is TRBV6-4, the J call TRBJ2-1, with a weak D call TRBD2 (6 bases). Sequencing input: PBMCs. This chain's CDR3 is CASSANRDYEQFF. DNA for the CDR3: TGTGCCAGCAGTGCAAACCGGGACTATGAGCAGTTCTTC.